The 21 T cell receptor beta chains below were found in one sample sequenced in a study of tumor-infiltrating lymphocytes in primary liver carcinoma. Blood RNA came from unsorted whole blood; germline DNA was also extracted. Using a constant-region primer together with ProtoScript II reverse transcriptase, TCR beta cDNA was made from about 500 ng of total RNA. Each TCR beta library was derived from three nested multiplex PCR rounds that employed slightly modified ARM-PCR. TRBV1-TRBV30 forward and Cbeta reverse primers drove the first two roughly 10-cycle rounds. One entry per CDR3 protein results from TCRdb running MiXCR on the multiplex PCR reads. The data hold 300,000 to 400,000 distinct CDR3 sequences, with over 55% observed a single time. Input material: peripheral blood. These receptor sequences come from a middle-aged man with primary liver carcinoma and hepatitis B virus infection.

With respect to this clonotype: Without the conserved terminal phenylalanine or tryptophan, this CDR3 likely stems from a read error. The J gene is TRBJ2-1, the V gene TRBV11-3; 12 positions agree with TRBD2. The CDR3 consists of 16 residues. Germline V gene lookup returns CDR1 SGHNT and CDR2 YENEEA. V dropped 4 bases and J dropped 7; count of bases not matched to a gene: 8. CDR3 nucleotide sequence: TGTGCCAGCAGCTCGGTGGCTAGCGGGAGGGGAAATGAGCAGTTCCTC. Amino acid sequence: CASSSVASGRGNEQFL.

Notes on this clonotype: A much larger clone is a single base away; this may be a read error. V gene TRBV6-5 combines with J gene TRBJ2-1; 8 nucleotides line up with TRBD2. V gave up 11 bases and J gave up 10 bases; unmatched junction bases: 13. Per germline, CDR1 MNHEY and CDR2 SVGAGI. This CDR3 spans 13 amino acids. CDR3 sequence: CAGLQAGEAEQFF. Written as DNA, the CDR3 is TGTGCCGGCCTACAAGCGGGAGAGGCAGAGCAGTTCTTC.

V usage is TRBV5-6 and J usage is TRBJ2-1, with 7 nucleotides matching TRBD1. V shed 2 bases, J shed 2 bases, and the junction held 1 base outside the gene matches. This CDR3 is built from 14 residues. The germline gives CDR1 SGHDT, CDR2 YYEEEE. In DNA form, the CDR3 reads TGTGCCAGCAGCTTCCAGGGGGCCTACAATGAGCAGTTCTTC. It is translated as CASSFQGAYNEQFF.

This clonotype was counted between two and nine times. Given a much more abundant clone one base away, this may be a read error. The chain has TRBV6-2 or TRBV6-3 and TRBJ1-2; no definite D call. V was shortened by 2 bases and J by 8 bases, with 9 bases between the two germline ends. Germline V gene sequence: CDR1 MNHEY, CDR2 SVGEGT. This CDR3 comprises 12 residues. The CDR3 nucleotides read TGTGCCAGCAGTTACGGGATGGGAGGCTACACCTTC. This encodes CASSYGMGGYTF.

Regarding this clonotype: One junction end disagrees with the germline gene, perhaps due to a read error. The CDR3 coding sequence is TGTGCCGGCAGCTTTTGGAGTAGCGGGAGAAGAGAGCAGTACTTC. Its protein product is CAGSFWSSGRREQYF. V is TRBV5-6 and J is TRBJ2-7, with 9 bases that match TRBD2. In germline, CDR1 is SGHDT, CDR2 YYEEEE. The CDR3 consists of 15 residues.

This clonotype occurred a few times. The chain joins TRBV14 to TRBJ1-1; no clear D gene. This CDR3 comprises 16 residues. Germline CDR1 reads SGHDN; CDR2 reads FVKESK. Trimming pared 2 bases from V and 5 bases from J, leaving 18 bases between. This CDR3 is CASSQQLSLVGTEAFF. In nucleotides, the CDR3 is TGTGCCAGCAGCCAACAACTTTCTCTGGTGGGGACTGAAGCTTTCTTT.

The CDR3 region is CASSLEAGTSGRAREQFF. The CDR3 DNA reads as TGCGCCAGCAGCTTGGAAGCCGGGACTAGCGGGAGGGCGAGGGAGCAGTTCTTC. The chain links TRBV5-1 to TRBJ2-1, with 16 bases fitting TRBD2. The CDR3 extends over 18 amino acids. V trimming: 0 bases; J trimming: 10 bases; junction bases outside the gene matches: 10. CDR1 SGHRS and CDR2 YFSETQ come from the germline V gene.

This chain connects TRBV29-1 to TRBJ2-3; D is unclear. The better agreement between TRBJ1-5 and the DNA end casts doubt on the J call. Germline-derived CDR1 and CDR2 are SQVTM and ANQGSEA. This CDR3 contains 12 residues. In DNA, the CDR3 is TGCAGCATACGAGGCAGCACAGATACGCAGCATTTT. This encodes CSIRGSTDTQHF.

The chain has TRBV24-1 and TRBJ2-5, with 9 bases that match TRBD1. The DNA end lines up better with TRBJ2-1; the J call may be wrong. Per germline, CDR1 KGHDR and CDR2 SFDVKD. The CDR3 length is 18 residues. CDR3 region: CATSDLGLGTGKLDEQFF. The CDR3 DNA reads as TGTGCCACCAGTGATTTGGGCCTGGGGACAGGGAAGTTGGATGAGCAGTTCTTC.

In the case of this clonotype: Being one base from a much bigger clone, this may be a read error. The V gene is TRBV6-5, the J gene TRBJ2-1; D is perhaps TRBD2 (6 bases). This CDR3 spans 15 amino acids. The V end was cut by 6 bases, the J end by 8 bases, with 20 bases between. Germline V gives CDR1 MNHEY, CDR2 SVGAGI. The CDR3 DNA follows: TGTGCCAGCAGCCTTAGCGGATCCCAAATCTATGAGCAGTTCTTC. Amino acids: CASSLSGSQIYEQFF.

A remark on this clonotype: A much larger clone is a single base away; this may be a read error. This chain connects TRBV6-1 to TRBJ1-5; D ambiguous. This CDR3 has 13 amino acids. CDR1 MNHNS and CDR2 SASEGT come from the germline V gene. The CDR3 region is CASNEYIGQPQHF. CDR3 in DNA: TGTGCCAGCAATGAATACATTGGTCAGCCCCAGCATTTT.

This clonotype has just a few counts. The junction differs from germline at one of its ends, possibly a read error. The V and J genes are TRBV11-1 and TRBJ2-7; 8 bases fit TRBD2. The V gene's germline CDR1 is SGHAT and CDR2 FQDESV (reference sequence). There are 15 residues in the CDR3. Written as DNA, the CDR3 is TGTGTCAGCAGCCCATCGGGAGGGCCTCACTACGAGCAGTACTTC. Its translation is CVSSPSGGPHYEQYF.

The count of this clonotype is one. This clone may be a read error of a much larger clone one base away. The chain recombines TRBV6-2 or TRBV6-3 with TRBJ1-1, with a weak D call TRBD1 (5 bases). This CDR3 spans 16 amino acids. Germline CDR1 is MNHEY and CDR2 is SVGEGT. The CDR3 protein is CACSWDRQTMNTEAFF. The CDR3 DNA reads TGTGCCTGCAGTTGGGACCGACAAACAATGAACACTGAAGCTTTCTTT.

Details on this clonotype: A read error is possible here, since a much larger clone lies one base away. CDR3 in amino acids: CASCQVPLADNEQFF. The CDR3 coding sequence is TGCGCCAGCTGCCAAGTCCCACTAGCCGACAATGAGCAGTTCTTC. The chain has TRBV4-3 and TRBJ2-1, with D possibly being TRBD2 (6 bases). Germline CDR1 is LGHNA and CDR2 is YSLEER. The CDR3 has 15 residues.

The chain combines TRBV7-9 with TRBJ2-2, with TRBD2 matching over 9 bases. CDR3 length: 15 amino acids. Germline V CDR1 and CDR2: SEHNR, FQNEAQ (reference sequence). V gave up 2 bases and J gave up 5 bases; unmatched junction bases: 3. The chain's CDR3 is CASSLSSGKTGELFF. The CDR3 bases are TGTGCCAGCAGCTTATCTAGCGGGAAAACCGGGGAGCTGTTTTTT. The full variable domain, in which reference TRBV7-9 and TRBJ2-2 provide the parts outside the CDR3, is DTGVSQNPRHKITKRGQNVTFRCDPISEHNRLYWYRQTLGQGPEFLTYFQNEAQLEKSRLLSDRFSAERPKGSFSTLEIQRTEQGDSAMYLCASSLSSGKTGELFFGEGSRLTVL.

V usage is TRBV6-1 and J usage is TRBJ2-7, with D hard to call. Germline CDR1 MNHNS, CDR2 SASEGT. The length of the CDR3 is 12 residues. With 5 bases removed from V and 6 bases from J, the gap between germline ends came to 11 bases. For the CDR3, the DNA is TGTGCCAGCAGTCAATTATCGGGCGAGCAGTACTTC. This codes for CASSQLSGEQYF.

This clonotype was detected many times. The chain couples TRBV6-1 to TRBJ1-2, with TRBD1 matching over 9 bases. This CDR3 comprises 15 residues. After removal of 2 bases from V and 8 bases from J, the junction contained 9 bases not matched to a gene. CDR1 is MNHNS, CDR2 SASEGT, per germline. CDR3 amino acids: CASSEPLGQGRGYTF. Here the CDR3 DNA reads TGTGCCAGCAGTGAACCCTTGGGACAGGGACGCGGCTACACCTTC.

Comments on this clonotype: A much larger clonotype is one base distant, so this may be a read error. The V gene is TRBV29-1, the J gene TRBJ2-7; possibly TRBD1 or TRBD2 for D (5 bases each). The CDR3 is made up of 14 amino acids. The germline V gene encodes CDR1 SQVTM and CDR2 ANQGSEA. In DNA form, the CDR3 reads TGCAACGGGGTGGACGGGACCTCTCCTACCAAGCAGTACTTC. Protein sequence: CNGVDGTSPTKQYF.

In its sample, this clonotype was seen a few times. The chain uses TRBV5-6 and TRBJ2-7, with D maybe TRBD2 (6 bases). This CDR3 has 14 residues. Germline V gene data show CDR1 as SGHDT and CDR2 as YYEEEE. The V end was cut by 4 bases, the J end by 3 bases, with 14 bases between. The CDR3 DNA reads TGTGCCAGCAGCATAGACCCAGCGGGCTACGAGCAGTACTTC. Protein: CASSIDPAGYEQYF.

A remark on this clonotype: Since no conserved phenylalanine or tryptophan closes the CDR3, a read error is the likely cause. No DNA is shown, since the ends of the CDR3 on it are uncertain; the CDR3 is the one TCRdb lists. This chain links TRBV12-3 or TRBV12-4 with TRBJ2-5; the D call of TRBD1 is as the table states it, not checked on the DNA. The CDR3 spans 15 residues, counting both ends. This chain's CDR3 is CASSYPTGTEETRYI.

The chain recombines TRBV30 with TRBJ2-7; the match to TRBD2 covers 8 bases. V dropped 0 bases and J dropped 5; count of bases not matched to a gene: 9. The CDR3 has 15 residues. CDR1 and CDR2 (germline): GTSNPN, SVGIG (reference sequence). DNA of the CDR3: TGTGCCTGGAGTGTAGGGCTAGCGGGCCTCGACGAGCAGTACTTC. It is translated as CAWSVGLAGLDEQYF.